One and the same sample provided the 2 T cell receptor beta chains below, sequenced in a study of cytomegalovirus exposure and HLA in healthy donors. It was with 60 Vbeta and 13 Jbeta primers that the PCR ran. Clones were read by immunoSEQ multiplex PCR, and TCRdb kept only the in-frame ones, dropping some. The table has roughly 120,000 clones, roughly 80% seen once. Sequenced: PBMCs. The receptors here all came from a man aged 25-45 years in good health and CMV-seronegative.

About this clone itself: Distinct nucleotide sequences in the sample also encode this CDR3. The V gene is TRBV6-4, the J gene TRBJ2-3, with 12 bases that match TRBD2. This CDR3 spans 15 amino acids. J lost 3 bases, V lost 6 bases, and 4 bases had no gene match. CDR1 and CDR2 (germline): MRHNA, SNTAGT. CDR3 region: CASSLTSGSTDTQYF. The CDR3 region has the DNA TGTGCCAGCAGCTTGACTAGCGGGAGTACAGATACGCAGTATTTT.

CDR3 sequence: CASSEARGQTYEQYF. CDR3 nucleotides: TGTGCCAGCAGTGAAGCTAGGGGACAGACCTACGAGCAGTACTTC. The chain recombines TRBV6-1 with TRBJ2-7; 7 bases fit TRBD1. The CDR3 contains 15 residues. V lost 0 bases, J lost 2 bases, and 4 bases stayed unmatched. CDR1 is MNHNS, CDR2 SASEGT, per germline.